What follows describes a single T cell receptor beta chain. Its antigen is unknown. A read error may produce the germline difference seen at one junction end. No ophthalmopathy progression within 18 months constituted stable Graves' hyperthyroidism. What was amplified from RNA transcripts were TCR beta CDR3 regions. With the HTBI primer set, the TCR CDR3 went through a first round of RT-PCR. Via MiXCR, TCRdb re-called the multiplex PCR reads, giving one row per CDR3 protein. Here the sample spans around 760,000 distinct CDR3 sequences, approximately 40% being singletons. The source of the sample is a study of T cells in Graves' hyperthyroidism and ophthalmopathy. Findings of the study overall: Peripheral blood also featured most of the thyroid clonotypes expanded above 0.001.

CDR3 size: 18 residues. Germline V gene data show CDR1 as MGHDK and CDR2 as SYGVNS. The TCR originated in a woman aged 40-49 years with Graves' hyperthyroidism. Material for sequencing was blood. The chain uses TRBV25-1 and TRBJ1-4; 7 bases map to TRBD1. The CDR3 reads CASGERTGQARENEKLFF. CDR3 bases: TGTGCCAGCGGTGAAAGGACAGGCCAAGCCAGGGAGAACGAAAAACTGTTTTTT.